This T cell receptor beta chain is from a study of shared clonotypes between healthy human individuals. Regarding the study as a whole: Sampling was confined to blood; repertoires within tissues likely differ. It was observed that roughly 5.5% of naive CD4 clonotypes were shared across a few donors.

CDR1 and CDR2 (germline): MNHNY, SVGAGI (reference sequence). CDR3 length: 14 residues. The V end was cut by 6 bases, the J end by 4 bases, with 14 bases between. Libraries were prepared by immunoSEQ multiplex PCR; TCRdb keeps only in-frame clonotypes and omits some of them. The data contain approximately 640,000 clones, 80% to 95% of them seen just once; the ten biggest clones take up 30% to 35%. CD45RO+ cells plus CCR7-negative CD45RA+ TemRA cells formed CD8 memory. Remarks on this clone: The antigen is unknown.

The J gene is TRBJ2-3, the V gene TRBV6-6; D uncertain. The TCR sequence derives from a man aged 18 to 29 in good health. Some clones in this sample may be carry-over from other donors' samples. The material sequenced was memory CD8+ T cells from PBMCs. Subset here: CD45RO+ cells pooled with CCR7-negative TemRA cells. CDR3 nucleotide sequence: TGTGCCAGCAGAGAGTGGGGATCGGCAGATACGCAGTATTTT. Translation: CASREWGSADTQYF.